Each of the 18 T cell receptor beta chains below was sequenced from the same sample in a study of Graves' ophthalmopathy and Graves' hyperthyroidism. RNA transcripts provided the template for amplifying TCR beta CDR3 regions. A first-round RT-PCR used HTBI primers, followed by a second-round multiplex PCR. TCRdb reprocessed the multiplex PCR reads with MiXCR, giving one entry per CDR3 protein. The table includes almost 750,000 distinct CDR3 sequences, 35% to 50% detected once. Sequencing was done on a sample of peripheral blood. The receptors shown here come from an adult man with Graves' ophthalmopathy.

The chain links TRBV6-1 to TRBJ1-6; no firm D call. CDR1 is MNHNS, CDR2 SASEGT, per germline. V gave up 2 bases and J gave up 7 bases, with 12 bases separating them. The CDR3 is 15 amino acids. Here the CDR3 reads CASSEYGQVNSPLHF. The CDR3 nucleotides are TGTGCCAGCAGTGAATATGGGCAGGTGAATTCACCCCTCCACTTT.

This clonotype was found many times. The chain has TRBV7-9 and TRBJ1-4; TRBD1 might be the D (5 bases). V lost 10 bases and J lost 5, with 14 bases in between. The germline CDR1 and CDR2 sequences are SEHNR and FQNEAQ (reference sequence). CDR3 size: 13 residues. CDR3 sequence: CATQTAVNEKLFF. The CDR3 coding sequence is TGTGCCACGCAGACAGCAGTAAATGAAAAACTGTTTTTT.

There are a few counts of this clonotype. Relative to the germline gene, one junction end is altered; a read error may explain this. The chain has TRBV20-1 and TRBJ1-1, with 8 bases that match TRBD1. The CDR3 covers 13 residues. Germline loops: CDR1 DFQATT, CDR2 SNEGSKA (reference sequence). CDR3 loop: CSARRTGNAEAFF. CDR3 nucleotide sequence: TGCAGTGCTAGGCGGACAGGGAACGCTGAAGCTTTCTTT.

Turning to this clonotype: One junction end disagrees with the germline gene, perhaps due to a read error. The rearrangement joins TRBV10-3 to TRBJ1-5; tentative D call: TRBD1 (5 bases). The CDR3 loop spans 15 amino acids. CDR1 ENHRY and CDR2 SYGVKD come from the germline V gene. The CDR3 sequence is CASSERGGSNQPQHF. The CDR3 DNA is TGTGCCAGCAGTGAAAGGGGAGGCTCTAATCAGCCCCAGCATTTT.

This clonotype was observed many times. V usage is TRBV24-1 and J usage is TRBJ1-2, with 9 bases matching TRBD1. The CDR3 loop spans 13 amino acids. With V trimmed by 7 bases and J by 7 bases, 6 bases remained unmatched. Germline CDR1 and CDR2: KGHDR and SFDVKD. The CDR3 spells CATSRDRDGGYTF. The CDR3 coding sequence is TGTGCCACCAGCCGGGACAGGGATGGTGGCTACACCTTC.

This clonotype came up a few times. This chain links TRBV6-5 with TRBJ2-7, with 7 positions matching TRBD1. The germline gives CDR1 MNHEY, CDR2 SVGAGI. This CDR3 has 13 residues. J was trimmed by 5 bases and V by 6 bases; bases with no gene match: 7. CDR3 loop: CASSRTGRHEQYF. The CDR3 bases are TGTGCCAGCAGCCGGACAGGAAGGCACGAGCAGTACTTC.

In this sample, this clonotype turned up many times. The chain couples TRBV29-1 to TRBJ2-7, with D possibly being TRBD1 or TRBD2 (5 bases each). Trimming shortened V by 6 bases and J by 4 bases, and 19 bases separated the two germline ends. CDR3 size: 14 residues. Germline CDR1 is SQVTM and CDR2 is ANQGSEA. The CDR3 DNA reads as TGCAGCGTGGGATCCCGGGACGGGCATTACGAGCAGTACTTC. Translated, it gives CSVGSRDGHYEQYF.

The CDR3 DNA reads as TGTGCCAGCAGTGAAACTTACCGGAACACTGAAGCTTTCTTT. It specifies CASSETYRNTEAFF. The chain couples TRBV2 to TRBJ1-1, with D unclear. Trimming took off 2 bases at V and 1 base at J, with 8 bases between the two ends. Looked up from germline, CDR1 is SNHLY and CDR2 is FYNNEI. This CDR3 is 14 amino acids long.

This chain joins TRBV15 and TRBJ1-5; 8 bases are a match to TRBD1. Germline values: CDR1 LNHNV, CDR2 YYDKDF (reference sequence). The CDR3 runs to 19 residues. V shed 0 bases and J 3 bases; nucleotides not matched to a gene: 13. CDR3 bases: TGTGCCACCAGCAGAGATCTTACAGGGGGGGATTATAACAATCAGCCCCAGCATTTT. Translated: CATSRDLTGGDYNNQPQHF.

This clonotype has more than one count but fewer than ten. This chain joins TRBV7-9 and TRBJ1-5, with a tentative D call TRBD1 (6 bases). Germline V gene sequence: CDR1 SEHNR, CDR2 FQNEAQ (reference sequence). CDR3 length: 15 residues. Deletions cut 5 bases from V and 4 bases from J, with 15 bases between. CDR3 nucleotides: TGTGCCAGCAGCCCAGGGGTTCAAAAGAATCAGCCCCAGCATTTT. Amino acid sequence: CASSPGVQKNQPQHF.

The chain recombines TRBV9 with TRBJ2-5; 7 nucleotides align to TRBD1. The CDR3 is 15 residues long. V lost 0 bases and J lost 2; bases outside the gene matches: 4. Germline V gene data show CDR1 as SGDLS and CDR2 as YYNGEE. This CDR3 reads CASSVGDSFQETQYF. The CDR3 DNA reads as TGTGCCAGCAGCGTAGGGGACAGCTTTCAAGAGACCCAGTACTTC.

The sample holds a few counts of this clonotype. The V gene is TRBV2, the J gene TRBJ2-7; weak D call: TRBD2 (7 bases). The CDR3 has 14 amino acids. Looked up from germline, CDR1 is SNHLY and CDR2 is FYNNEI. Trimming left V 7 bases short and J 6 bases short, with 19 bases between. CDR3 amino acids: CASNDGGRYGEQYF. The CDR3 DNA is TGTGCCAGCAACGACGGGGGGCGCTACGGCGAGCAGTACTTC.

This clonotype was found many times. The chain joins TRBV29-1 to TRBJ2-7; D ambiguous. With 5 bases removed from V and 3 bases from J, the gap between germline ends came to 14 bases. The CDR3 sequence is 13 residues long. Germline V CDR1 and CDR2: SQVTM, ANQGSEA. The DNA for the CDR3 is TGCAGCGTTTTAAGGGAATTAGACTACGAGCAGTACTTC. The encoded protein is CSVLRELDYEQYF.

In this sample, this clonotype turned up many times. CDR3 in DNA: TGTGCCAGCAGTGCCGGGACTGGCTACACCTTC. Translated, it gives CASSAGTGYTF. The rearrangement uses TRBV12-3 or TRBV12-4 and TRBJ1-2; D might be TRBD1 (5 bases). Deletions cut 5 bases from V and 7 bases from J, with 8 bases between. The CDR3 extends over 11 amino acids.

In regard to this clonotype: One end of the junction varies from germline; a read error may be responsible. The chain combines TRBV10-3 with TRBJ2-6; 8 bases agree with TRBD1. Germline-derived CDR1 and CDR2 are ENHRY and SYGVKD. There are 17 residues in the CDR3. CDR3 DNA sequence: TGTGCCAGCAGGAAGGACAGGGTTCCCTCTGGGGCCAACGTCCCGACTTTC. It translates to CASRKDRVPSGANVPTF.

This clonotype was observed at least ten times. The J gene is TRBJ1-5, the V gene TRBV29-1; 7 bases agree with TRBD1. The germline V gene encodes CDR1 SQVTM and CDR2 ANQGSEA. Trimming took 5 bases from V and 2 from J; bases not matched to a gene: 9. The CDR3 sequence is 15 residues long. CDR3 in DNA: TGCAGCGTTAGGACAGGCAGCGGAGGCAATCAGCCCCAGCATTTT. Translated, it gives CSVRTGSGGNQPQHF.

This clonotype was counted many times. The chain is built from TRBV25-1 and TRBJ1-1, with unresolved D. Trimming took off 5 bases at V and 3 bases at J, with 13 bases between the two ends. Germline V gene sequence: CDR1 MGHDK, CDR2 SYGVNS. The length of the CDR3 is 14 residues. This CDR3 is CASSLPGSYTEAFF. DNA for the CDR3: TGTGCCAGCAGTTTGCCGGGTTCTTACACTGAAGCTTTCTTT.

V and J are TRBV7-9 and TRBJ2-2; 8 nucleotides match TRBD2. The CDR3 runs to 17 residues. Germline trimming cut 5 bases from V and 5 bases from J; bases unmatched to any gene: 13. Per the germline V gene, CDR1 is SEHNR and CDR2 is FQNEAQ (reference sequence). The CDR3 DNA sequence: TGTGCCAGCAGCGATGAAACGGGGGGGGCCGAAACCGGGGAGCTGTTTTTT. This translates into CASSDETGGAETGELFF.